This T cell receptor beta chain stems from a study of identifying expanded T cells in peripheral blood. No infections or other immune events were documented during collection. With 3 bases clipped from V and 1 base from J, the junction kept 3 bases outside the gene matches. The CDR3 totals 15 residues. The V gene's germline CDR1 is MGHDK and CDR2 SYGVNS. This table comes from immunoSEQ multiplex PCR, and its TCRdb copy is limited to in-frame clones, with some not included. The table has 75,000 to 90,000 clones, around nine tenths seen once; the top ten hold roughly 7%. Study-level points and caveats: Differentially abundant clones: around 1.2 between replicates, about 15 at approximately two weeks, more than 18 at four.

About this clone itself: Its matching antigen is unknown.

This TCR derives from a person aged 18 to 75 in good health. This chain uses TRBV25-1 with TRBJ2-3; 8 nucleotides line up with TRBD2. Sequencing was carried out using blood. The CDR3 DNA reads TGTGCCAGCAGTGACGGGGGGGGCGGCACAGATACGCAGTATTTT. Protein product: CASSDGGGGTDTQYF.